This TCR beta chain was captured by sequencing in a study of cytomegalovirus exposure and HLA in healthy donors. The overall study: Earlier, 200 million or so T cells were analyzed, and about 100 million unique TCR beta sequences were found among them. Study-wide results and limits: The authors enumerated over 150 TCR beta chains as linked to cytomegalovirus. Reportedly, TCR beta sequences accurately predicted HLA-A and HLA-B alleles in most subjects.

As for this clone: No antigen is known for it.

Both 60 Vbeta primers and 13 Jbeta primers went into the PCR. Only in-frame clones appear in the TCRdb table, and some are missing; sequencing was by immunoSEQ multiplex PCR. The profile shows around 92,000 clones, around three quarters of them singletons. The CDR3 is 16 amino acids. The V and J ends lost 0 bases and 5 bases, in that order; junction bases with no gene match: 6. Germline V CDR1 and CDR2: SGHTA, FQGTGA. The sequence was obtained from a man aged 55-75 years in good health and CMV-seropositive. Sequenced input: PBMCs. The chain recombines TRBV7-3 with TRBJ2-1; 8 bases line up with TRBD1. The CDR3 spells CASSLTYDRGNNEQFF. The CDR3 DNA follows: TGTGCCAGCAGCTTAACGTATGACAGGGGTAACAATGAGCAGTTCTTC.